This T cell receptor beta chain is from a study of regulatory T cells in long-lasting Graves disease (dated by TCRdb to about 2021). Regarding the study in general: Persistent Graves' disease was defined as persistently positive TSH receptor autoantibodies together with antithyroid drug treatment for over 5 years. The study was registered as a clinical trial and conducted in China. TCR sequencing covered some 13 persistent and approximately 20 newly diagnosed Graves' disease patients, around 33 samples in total. Peripheral blood TCR sequencing and RNA sequencing compared persistent Graves' disease patients with newly diagnosed Graves' disease patients. Persistent Graves' disease patients in the clinical cohort had taken antithyroid drugs for roughly ten years on average.

The method behind the library was multiplex PCR. For sequencing, an Illumina HiSeq 4000 was employed. CDR3 regions were amplified by Arm-PCR with iRepertoire HTBI primers to construct TCR beta libraries. PCR products were gel purified before sequencing. The source study handled its data this way. Across samples, 60 to 70 TRBV and 14 TRBJ segments were identified and used for gene usage analysis of CDR3 amino acid clonotypes. COPE and FqMerger were used to merge filtered high-quality paired reads into contigs. BLAST was used to align contigs to the IMGT TRBV, TRBD and TRBJ reference genes, and CDR3 was defined following IMGT. Highly expanded clones were defined as clonotypes with a frequency above 0.1%. Shannon entropy was used to measure repertoire diversity, and the Gini coefficient was used to measure V-J evenness. Public clonotypes were defined as clonotypes shared by more than one individual. TCRdb reworked the public reads: Q25 trimming with fastp, MiXCR clone assembly, productive beta chains retained. Every entry covers one CDR3 protein and lists the most common genes and DNA from its rows. The V and J calls here are based on TCRdb, not the publication. The sample has 400,000 to 500,000 distinct CDR3 sequences on record, under 25% of them singletons. The ten most abundant clones make up roughly 8% of the sample.

The germline V gene (reference sequence) provides CDR1 GTSNPN and CDR2 SVGIG. V is cut by 5 bases and J by 0 bases, and the space between the germline ends is 17 bases. The CDR3 goes from the cysteine to the phenylalanine over 16 residues. The only DNA kept is the CDR3, 48 bases in frame from the first base. Read against the paper, the sample's time point label means: persistent/refractory GD, antithyroid drugs over 5 years with positive TRAb. RNA was extracted from PBMCs in TRIzol for both TCR sequencing and RNA sequencing. The diagnosis of Graves' disease followed American Thyroid Association guidelines. Patients were recruited from an endocrinology department in Xi'an, China. Each patient gave about 10 milliliters of peripheral blood, collected in an EDTA anticoagulant tube. Ficoll Paque Plus density gradient separation was used to isolate PBMCs, and no additional T cell sorting was done. An Agilent 2100 Bioanalyzer and agarose gel were used to check RNA quality, and a NanoDrop 2000 was used to measure RNA concentration.

Study-wide conclusions, independent of this receptor: Only peripheral blood was studied, because thyroid tissue, the primary lesion, was inaccessible. Only the TCR beta chain was sequenced and analyzed. As a limitation, the authors acknowledged that the small sample size may reduce accuracy. Preferential use of TRBV28, TRBJ1-2 and TRBJ2-5 was observed in persistent disease, whereas TRBV20-1 and TRBJ2-1 were favored in newly diagnosed disease. More public clonotypes were shared among persistent patients (about 2,800) than among newly diagnosed patients (just under 1,000). Compared with newly diagnosed patients, patients with persistent Graves' disease had lower TCR Shannon entropy and fewer highly expanded clones, which suggests clonal expansion.

About this clonotype: The target of this receptor is not known. No clone much larger than this one lies a single base away; base qualities are absent.

The chain employs TRBV30 and TRBJ2-1; no confident D gene assignment can be made. Sequencing used peripheral blood mononuclear cells (PBMCs), obtained when the disease was refractory, from a patient treated with antithyroid drugs. The sequence was collected from a female donor with Graves disease. The bases are TGTGCCTGGGCCCGGACGGAGAACCCCTCCTACAATGAGCAGTTCTTC. It specifies CAWARTENPSYNEQFF.